Presented here are 18 T cell receptor beta chains from one specimen sequenced in a study of tissue T cells after allogeneic stem cell transplantation. The protocol was immunoSEQ multiplex PCR, while the TCRdb copy is restricted to in-frame clones and leaves out a portion. This sample has fewer than 30,000 clones, with around four fifths found just once. The sequencing used tissue from the ileum, collected at autopsy. The receptors here all came from an older female donor with lung cancer.

Relative to its sample, this clone is medium-sized (0.01 to 0.1%). The rearrangement links TRBV6-1 to TRBJ2-7; 10 positions match TRBD2. Germline CDR1 MNHNS, CDR2 SASEGT. The V segment lost 4 bases and the J segment 2 bases; nucleotides outside the gene matches: 5. This CDR3 region has 15 residues. CDR3 region: CASSVAAGGPYEQYF. CDR3 coding DNA: TGTGCCAGCAGTGTAGCAGCGGGAGGGCCCTACGAGCAGTACTTC.

The genes are TRBV7-8 and TRBJ1-2; 10 bases fit TRBD1. Looked up from germline, CDR1 is SGHVS and CDR2 is FQNEAQ. Losses at the gene ends were 3 bases for V and 7 bases for J; bases not matched to a gene: 5. The CDR3 loop spans 14 amino acids. The CDR3 bases are TGTGCCAGCAGCTTGGGACAGGGGAGTATTGGCTACACCTTC. Protein: CASSLGQGSIGYTF.

The chain employs TRBV7-9 and TRBJ2-7; 7 positions match TRBD1. After removal of 5 bases from V and 2 bases from J, the junction contained 9 bases not matched to a gene. The germline CDR1 and CDR2 sequences are SEHNR and FQNEAQ (reference sequence). This CDR3 is built from 15 residues. In DNA form, the CDR3 reads TGTGCCAGCAGCCGCGGACAGGTTTTCCCCTACGAGCAGTACTTC. It is translated as CASSRGQVFPYEQYF.

The rearrangement links TRBV10-2 to TRBJ2-5; unclear D gene. This CDR3 contains 12 residues. CDR1 WSHSY and CDR2 SAAADI come from the germline V gene. Trimming removed 6 bases at V and 3 bases at J, with 8 bases between. CDR3: CASSGSKETQYF. CDR3 in DNA: TGCGCCAGCAGCGGAAGTAAAGAGACCCAGTACTTC.

The chain recombines TRBV5-6 with TRBJ1-4; no firm D call. Germline V gene lookup returns CDR1 SGHDT and CDR2 YYEEEE. Deletions cut 4 bases from V and 4 bases from J, with 20 bases between. CDR3 length: 17 amino acids. The CDR3 loop reads CASSTLRPANYNEKLFF. CDR3 nucleotide sequence: TGTGCCAGCAGCACTCTCCGCCCGGCAAACTATAATGAAAAACTGTTTTTT.

A few counts support this clone. The gene calls are TRBV7-2 and TRBJ2-7, with TRBD1 matching over 7 bases. V was pared by 1 base and J by 3 bases, with 6 bases of the junction left unmatched. The germline gives CDR1 SGHTA, CDR2 FQGNSA. The CDR3 has 15 amino acids. The CDR3 protein is CASSLVSTGDYEQYF. DNA for the CDR3: TGTGCCAGCAGCTTAGTAAGTACAGGGGACTACGAGCAGTACTTC.

The chain couples TRBV7-2 to TRBJ2-7, with TRBD1 as a possible D gene (6 bases). V was cut by 4 bases and J by 2 bases, with 12 bases left in between. The CDR3 is 14 residues long. CDR1 and CDR2 from the germline V gene are SGHTA and FQGNSA. The CDR3 DNA is TGTGCCAGCAGCTGGGACAAGGTTACCTACGAGCAGTACTTC. Amino acid sequence: CASSWDKVTYEQYF.

The chain links TRBV5-6 to TRBJ2-7; no firm D call. Germline V gene sequence: CDR1 SGHDT, CDR2 YYEEEE. V was shortened by 1 base and J by 3 bases, with 11 bases between the two germline ends. This CDR3 has 14 amino acids. This CDR3 is CASSLMGRDYEQYF. CDR3 sequence (DNA): TGTGCCAGCAGCTTGATGGGTCGAGACTACGAGCAGTACTTC.

This clone was observed a handful of times. The chain carries TRBV5-4 and TRBJ2-3; 8 nucleotides match TRBD2. After removal of 4 bases from V and 2 bases from J, the junction contained 9 bases not matched to a gene. From germline, CDR1 is SGHNT and CDR2 YYREEE (reference sequence). CDR3 length: 16 amino acids. The CDR3 region has the DNA TGTGCCAGCAGCGAGCCTGGGACTAGAATCACAGATACGCAGTATTTT. The encoded protein is CASSEPGTRITDTQYF.

The rearrangement links TRBV29-1 to TRBJ1-1; D is unclear. Germline CDR1 is SQVTM and CDR2 is ANQGSEA. Trimming left V 7 bases short and J 2 bases short, with 14 bases between. The CDR3 is 13 residues long. CDR3 DNA: TGCAGCGGCAAAATACAGAGAAACACTGAAGCTTTCTTT. Amino acids: CSGKIQRNTEAFF.

This chain links TRBV7-2 with TRBJ1-6, with D maybe TRBD1 (5 bases). This CDR3 region has 15 residues. The germline V gene has CDR1 SGHTA and CDR2 FQGNSA. V shed 6 bases and J shed 4 bases, with 13 bases lying between them. In DNA, the CDR3 is TGTGCCAGCAGTTCCCGGACAAATTATAATTCACCCCTCCACTTT. This translates into CASSSRTNYNSPLHF.

This chain uses TRBV24-1 with TRBJ1-2, with 8 bases matching TRBD1. This CDR3 comprises 14 residues. V dropped 5 bases and J dropped 4; count of bases not matched to a gene: 5. CDR1 is KGHDR, CDR2 SFDVKD, per germline. The CDR3 DNA is TGTGCCACCAGTGCCCGACAGGGGACCTATGGCTACACCTTC. This translates into CATSARQGTYGYTF.

This clone has only one observation. The chain is built from TRBV3-1 (or the pseudogene TRBV3-2) and TRBJ2-5, with 14 positions matching TRBD2. The length of the CDR3 is 18 residues. Germline values: CDR1 LGHDT, CDR2 YNNKEL (reference sequence). V shed 5 bases, J shed 1 base, and the junction held 9 bases outside the gene matches. CDR3 region: CASSFHRLAGGAQETQYF. Here the CDR3 DNA reads TGTGCCAGCAGCTTCCACAGACTAGCGGGAGGGGCCCAAGAGACCCAGTACTTC.

The CDR3 region is CASRGTENTEAFF. The DNA of the CDR3 is TGTGCCAGCAGAGGTACAGAGAACACTGAAGCTTTCTTT. The rearrangement uses TRBV12-3 or TRBV12-4 and TRBJ1-1; D gene ambiguous. V lost 6 bases and J 1 base, leaving 9 bases between the germline ends. This CDR3 has 13 amino acids.

The V call is TRBV6-1, the J call TRBJ2-7; D is undetermined. The CDR3 runs 15 residues. Germline-derived CDR1 and CDR2 are MNHNS and SASEGT. The V end lost 2 bases, the J end lost 3 bases, and 14 bases lay between the germline ends. This CDR3 reads CASSEIANRGYEQYF. The CDR3 region has the DNA TGTGCCAGCAGTGAAATTGCCAACCGCGGCTACGAGCAGTACTTC.

This clone was seen only once. V gene TRBV19 combines with J gene TRBJ1-1; perhaps TRBD1 as D (5 bases). This CDR3 comprises 16 residues. V gave up 3 bases and J gave up 0 bases, with 14 bases separating them. Germline V CDR1 and CDR2: LNHDA, SQIVND (reference sequence). The CDR3 nucleotides are TGTGCCAGTAGTATTGGGGCAGGGAACGTGAACACTGAAGCTTTCTTT. Amino acid sequence: CASSIGAGNVNTEAFF.

The genes are TRBV2 and TRBJ2-4, with D possibly being TRBD1 (6 bases). The CDR3 is 15 amino acids. Germline CDR1 reads SNHLY; CDR2 reads FYNNEI. Trimming left V 6 bases short and J 1 base short, with 13 bases between. The CDR3, as DNA: TGTGCCAGCAGCGCAAACAGGGTTGCCAAAAACATTCAGTACTTC. Translating gives CASSANRVAKNIQYF.

The chain employs TRBV18 and TRBJ2-7; a possible D gene is TRBD2 (6 bases). This CDR3 has 13 amino acids. Trimming cost V 3 bases and J 3 bases, with 9 bases left between them. Looked up from germline, CDR1 is KGHSH and CDR2 is LQKENI. CDR3 DNA sequence: TGTGCCAGCTCACCGGGACTTTTCTACGAGCAGTACTTC. This codes for CASSPGLFYEQYF.